This record looks at one TCR beta chain sequence and its context. Its antigen is as yet unknown. Trimming removed 8 bases from V and 5 bases from J, with 16 bases in between. The CDR3 runs 13 residues. The data are from a study of shared clonotypes between healthy human individuals. Study conclusions and caveats: Investigators expected sequencing depth to affect clonotype sharing among donors.

The assay was immunoSEQ multiplex PCR, and TCRdb's table has in-frame clones only and misses some. This sample has fewer than 600,000 clones, with around 81% found just once. The chain is built from TRBV23-1 and TRBJ2-7; weak D call: TRBD1 (7 bases). TRBV23-1 is reported as an ORF; its role is uncertain. The sample was PBMCs. The receptor comes from a woman aged 40 to 50 in good health. Some clones in this sample may be carry-over from other donors' samples. CDR3 sequence (DNA): TGCGCCAGCTCCACCAGGGGGGCCCACGAGCAGTACTTC. Translated, it gives CASSTRGAHEQYF.